This TCR beta chain was recovered during a study of blood T cell repertoires in COVID-19. Study summary: Samples representing acute and convalescent COVID-19 were sourced from the United States, Italy and Spain. Sample material is recorded as cDNA or gDNA derived from T cells, B-cell-depleted T cells, or PBMCs.

Method: immunoSEQ multiplex PCR; TCRdb's copy keeps in-frame clones and lacks some. The table lists 90,000 to 150,000 clones, roughly 83% of them singletons. The length of the CDR3 is 15 residues. The germline V gene has CDR1 LNHDA and CDR2 SQIVND (reference sequence). Trimming removed 2 bases from V and 5 bases from J, with 10 bases in between. The specimen was peripheral blood. The chain uses TRBV19 and TRBJ1-6, with D perhaps matching TRBD1 (5 bases). This TCR derives from a woman of 80 years or more with acute or convalescent COVID-19. CDR3 nucleotides: TGTGCCAGTAGTATACGGGCAGGGCATAATTCACCCCTCCACTTT. Translating gives CASSIRAGHNSPLHF.